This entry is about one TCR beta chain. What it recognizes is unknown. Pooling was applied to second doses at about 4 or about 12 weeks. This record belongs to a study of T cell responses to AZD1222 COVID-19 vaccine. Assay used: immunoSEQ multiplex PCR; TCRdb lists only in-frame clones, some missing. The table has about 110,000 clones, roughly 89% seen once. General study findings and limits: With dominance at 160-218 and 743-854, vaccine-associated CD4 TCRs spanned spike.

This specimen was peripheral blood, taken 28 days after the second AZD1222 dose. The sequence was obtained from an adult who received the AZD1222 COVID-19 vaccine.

Written as DNA, the CDR3 is TGTGCCAGTAGTACTAGCGGGAGGGCCAGGGACAATGAGCAGTTCTTC. This translates into CASSTSGRARDNEQFF. V and J are TRBV19 and TRBJ2-1; 12 bases are a match to TRBD2. Looked up from germline, CDR1 is LNHDA and CDR2 is SQIVND (reference sequence). The CDR3 runs to 16 residues. Trimming took 4 bases from V and 5 from J; bases not matched to a gene: 6. The entire variable domain, with the rest obtained from reference TRBV19 and TRBJ2-1, is as follows: DGGITQSPKYLFRKEGQNVTLSCEQNLNHDAMYWYRQDPGQGLRLIYYSQIVNDFQKGDIAEGYSVSREKKESFPLTVTSAQKNPTAFYLCASSTSGRARDNEQFFGPGTRLTVL.